One and the same sample provided the 3 T cell receptor beta chains below, sequenced in a study of blood T cells in healthy people across ages (dated by TCRdb to between 2014 and 2016). To prepare the library, 5' RACE was applied. For sequencing, an Illumina HiSeq 2500 was employed. The second PCR ran for about 6 to 12 cycles and used a J-beta primer mix along with a sample-barcoded 5' primer. The public reads were run again by TCRdb, first through fastp at Q25 and then through MiXCR, and only productive beta chains were kept. Duplicate CDR3 protein sequences are folded into a single record with the most common DNA and genes. For this sample there are some 690,000 distinct CDR3 sequences; over 20% appear just once. The ten most abundant clones make up roughly 22% of the sample. The sample taken for sequencing was blood. Receptors originate from a man in his 70s in good health.

This sequence joins TRBV6-6 and TRBJ2-3; D perhaps matches TRBD1 (5 bases). The germline V gene encodes CDR1 MNHNY and CDR2 SVGAGI (reference sequence). Trimming pared 0 bases from V and 4 bases from J, leaving 14 bases between. CDR3 length: 16 residues. The CDR3 region has the DNA TGTGCCAGCAGTTACTCGAAGGGGCTAGACTCAGATACGCAGTATTTT. Encoded protein: CASSYSKGLDSDTQYF.

This CDR3 reads CASSLEGRVNTGELFF. The CDR3 bases are TGCGCCAGCAGCTTGGAAGGGCGAGTGAACACCGGGGAGCTGTTTTTT. V is TRBV5-1 and J is TRBJ2-2, with D hard to call. Trimming stripped 0 bases from V and 1 base from J, with 10 bases between. In germline, CDR1 is SGHRS, CDR2 YFSETQ. The CDR3 extends over 16 amino acids.

This clonotype has more than one count but fewer than ten. The rearrangement uses TRBV19 and TRBJ1-2; D uncertain. The CDR3 runs 15 residues. V lost 1 base to trimming and J lost 5 bases, with 14 bases between them. From germline, CDR1 is LNHDA and CDR2 SQIVND (reference sequence). For the CDR3, the DNA is TGTGCCAGTAGTATAGGGAGTGGGCAGAAATATGGCTACACCTTC. It specifies CASSIGSGQKYGYTF.